This TCR beta chain was identified in a study of blood T cell repertoires in COVID-19. Trimming left V 3 bases short and J 4 bases short, with 14 bases between. Germline CDR1 SGHRS, CDR2 YFSETQ. The CDR3 extends over 14 amino acids. This clone appeared a few times. The method was immunoSEQ multiplex PCR; TCRdb's version includes in-frame clones alone and lacks a portion of them. The sample holds 150,000 to 200,000 clones, more than 75% seen once. The V and J genes are TRBV5-1 and TRBJ2-7; no clear D. This clonotype was sampled from a young woman who had recovered from COVID-19. The sample comprised PBMCs or T cells enriched from blood (not recorded which). Here the CDR3 reads CASSSPEVLYEQYF. The DNA for the CDR3 is TGCGCCAGCAGCTCGCCTGAGGTACTATACGAGCAGTACTTC.